This record concerns one TCR beta chain sequence. The antigen remains undetermined. The source of the sample is a study of T-cell memory formation after mild COVID-19. Study as a whole: There were largely donor-specific TCR clusters.

One entry per CDR3 protein, called by TCRdb with MiXCR from the 5' RACE reads. The table shows about 120,000 distinct CDR3 sequences, with about a sixth occurring only once. CDR3 length: 16 amino acids. Losses at the gene ends were 4 bases for V and 6 bases for J; bases not matched to a gene: 11. Germline CDR1 is PRHDT and CDR2 is FYEKMQ (reference sequence). Points from the study as a whole: Confirmation of SARS-CoV-2 specificity was lacking for second-wave clones peaking day 37. Later expanders leaned toward CD4+, whereas clones contracting from day 15 to 85 were balanced CD4/CD8.

Material for sequencing was PBMCs or a T cell subset sorted from them (not recorded which). The genes are TRBV13 and TRBJ1-2; TRBD1 matches 10 bases. The clonotype was recovered from an adult woman who had mild COVID-19 (a few samples of this study predate the infection). Cell type and time point are not known. The CDR3 DNA follows: TGTGCCAGCAGCTCCAACGACAGGGGGCGTTCTAATGGCTACACCTTC. Protein: CASSSNDRGRSNGYTF.